This T cell receptor beta chain was observed in a study of T cell responses to AZD1222 COVID-19 vaccine. CDR3 length: 11 amino acids. Trimming left V 3 bases short and J 8 bases short, with 8 bases between. Looked up from germline, CDR1 is SGHNT and CDR2 is YYREEE (reference sequence). Only in-frame clones appear in the TCRdb table, and some are missing; sequencing was by immunoSEQ multiplex PCR. The data contain 150,000 to 200,000 clones, 85% to 95% of them singletons. Specimen: peripheral blood, collected on day 0 of AZD1222 vaccination. V gene TRBV5-4 combines with J gene TRBJ1-1, with D possibly matching TRBD1 (6 bases). This receptor was identified in an adult in good health. CDR3 loop: CASSSQGEAFF. CDR3 in DNA: TGTGCCAGCAGCTCTCAGGGGGAAGCTTTCTTT.